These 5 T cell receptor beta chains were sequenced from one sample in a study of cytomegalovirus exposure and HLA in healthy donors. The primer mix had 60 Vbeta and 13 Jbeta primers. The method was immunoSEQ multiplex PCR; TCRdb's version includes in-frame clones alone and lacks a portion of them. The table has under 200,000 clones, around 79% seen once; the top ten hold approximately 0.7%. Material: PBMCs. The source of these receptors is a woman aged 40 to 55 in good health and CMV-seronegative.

For the CDR3, the DNA is TGTGCCAGCAGCGTAACCGGACAGGGCTACGAGCAGTACTTC. It codes for CASSVTGQGYEQYF. The chain carries TRBV7-9 and TRBJ2-5, with 8 bases that match TRBD1. The DNA end is more similar to TRBJ2-7, so the J call may be wrong. The germline gives CDR1 SEHNR, CDR2 FQNEAQ (reference sequence). This CDR3 comprises 14 residues.

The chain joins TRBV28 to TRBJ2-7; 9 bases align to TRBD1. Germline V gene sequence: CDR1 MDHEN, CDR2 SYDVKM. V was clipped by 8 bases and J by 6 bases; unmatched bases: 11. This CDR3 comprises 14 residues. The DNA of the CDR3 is TGTGCCAGCTTCCGGGGACAGGGTTCAGGCGAGCAGTACTTC. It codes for CASFRGQGSGEQYF. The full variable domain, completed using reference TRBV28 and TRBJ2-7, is DVKVTQSSRYLVKRTGEKVFLECVQDMDHENMFWYRQDPGLGLRLIYFSYDVKMKEKGDIPEGYSVSREKKERFSLILESASTNQTSMYLCASFRGQGSGEQYFGPGTRLTVT.

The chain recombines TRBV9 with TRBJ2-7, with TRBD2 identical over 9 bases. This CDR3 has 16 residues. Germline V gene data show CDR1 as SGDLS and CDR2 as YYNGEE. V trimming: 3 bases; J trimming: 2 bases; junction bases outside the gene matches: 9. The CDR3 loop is CASSAHGLAGTYEQYF. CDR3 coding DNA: TGTGCCAGCAGCGCCCATGGGCTAGCGGGGACCTACGAGCAGTACTTC.

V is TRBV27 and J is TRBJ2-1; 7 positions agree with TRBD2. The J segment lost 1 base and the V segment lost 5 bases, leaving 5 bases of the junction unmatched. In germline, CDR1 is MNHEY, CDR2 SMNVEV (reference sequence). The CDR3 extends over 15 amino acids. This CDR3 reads CASSPGGFSYNEQFF. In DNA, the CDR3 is TGTGCCAGCAGTCCCGGGGGGTTTTCCTACAATGAGCAGTTCTTC.

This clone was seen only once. The CDR3 sequence is CSTIGDLGQYF. CDR3 in DNA: TGCAGCACTATAGGGGATCTTGGCCAGTACTTC. This chain connects TRBV29-1 to TRBJ2-5; D is possibly TRBD1 (5 bases). The CDR3 is 11 amino acids. V was cut by 8 bases and J by 10 bases, with 17 bases left in between. Germline lookup yields CDR1 SQVTM and CDR2 ANQGSEA.